These T cell receptor beta chains were read from a single sample in a study. One entry per CDR3 protein, called by TCRdb with MiXCR from the 5' RACE reads. The profile shows 4,500 to 5,500 distinct CDR3 sequences, under 40% of them singletons. The specimen sequenced was memory CD4+ T cells sorted from blood. The receptors here all came from a female donor with breast cancer. The CDR3 runs from the conserved cysteine through the conserved F or W. D genes are given only for firm matches. Size is omitted from some rows. Given values are once, few, many or a class for expanded clones.

CDR3aa: CASSPRGLAGFGSAYNEQFF; CDR3nt: TGCGCCAGCAGCCCCCGGGGACTAGCGGGATTTGGTAGCGCCTACAATGAGCAGTTCTTC; d_gene: TRBD2; j_gene: TRBJ2-1; abundance: -; v_gene: TRBV4-1
CDR3aa: CATRLGGVNQPQHF; CDR3nt: TGTGCCACCCGGTTGGGGGGCGTCAATCAGCCCCAGCATTTT; d_gene: -; j_gene: TRBJ1-5; abundance: -; v_gene: TRBV7-6
CDR3aa: CASSESWTSGNEQFF; CDR3nt: TGTGCCAGCAGTGAATCCTGGACTAGCGGGAATGAGCAGTTCTTC; d_gene: TRBD2; j_gene: TRBJ2-1; abundance: many; v_gene: TRBV2
CDR3aa: CASSRTSGRVYNEQFF; CDR3nt: TGTGCCAGCAGCAGGACTAGCGGGAGAGTTTACAATGAGCAGTTCTTC; d_gene: TRBD2; j_gene: TRBJ2-1; abundance: -; v_gene: TRBV3-1
CDR3aa: CASLKDIQYF; CDR3nt: TGTGCCAGTCTAAAGGACATTCAGTACTTC; d_gene: -; j_gene: TRBJ2-4; abundance: once; v_gene: TRBV6-5
CDR3aa: CSAKPGQGLYEQYF; CDR3nt: TGCAGTGCTAAGCCGGGACAGGGACTCTACGAGCAGTACTTC; d_gene: TRBD1; j_gene: TRBJ2-7; abundance: -; v_gene: TRBV20-1
CDR3aa: CSVLSGLRGMTYEQYF; CDR3nt: TGCAGCGTTCTCTCCGGCCTAAGGGGTATGACCTACGAGCAGTACTTC; d_gene: -; j_gene: TRBJ2-7; abundance: -; v_gene: TRBV29-1
CDR3aa: CASSPATSGRSYEQYF; CDR3nt: TGTGCCAGCAGCCCGGCGACTAGCGGGAGATCCTACGAGCAGTACTTC; d_gene: TRBD2; j_gene: TRBJ2-7; abundance: many; v_gene: TRBV3-1
CDR3aa: CASSQRRSSYEQYF; CDR3nt: TGTGCCAGCAGCCAACGTCGATCTTCCTACGAGCAGTACTTC; d_gene: -; j_gene: TRBJ2-7; abundance: medium-sized; v_gene: TRBV14
CDR3aa: CASSLVGGSAGYEQYF; CDR3nt: TGCGCCAGCAGCTTGGTCGGAGGGTCAGCGGGGTACGAGCAGTACTTC; d_gene: TRBD2; j_gene: TRBJ2-7; abundance: -; v_gene: TRBV5-1
CDR3aa: CASSWDRIGTGELFF; CDR3nt: TGCGCCAGCAGCTGGGACAGAATAGGCACCGGGGAGCTGTTTTTT; d_gene: TRBD1; j_gene: TRBJ2-2; abundance: many; v_gene: TRBV5-1
CDR3aa: CASSSPRGRPGTDTQYF; CDR3nt: TGTGCCAGCAGCTCCCCCCGGGGCCGTCCGGGCACAGATACGCAGTATTTT; d_gene: -; j_gene: TRBJ2-3; abundance: medium-sized; v_gene: TRBV7-3
CDR3aa: CASSPQGLSTGELFF; CDR3nt: TGTGCCAGCAGCCCCCAGGGGTTGAGCACAGGGGAGCTGTTTTTT; d_gene: -; j_gene: TRBJ2-2; abundance: few; v_gene: TRBV14
CDR3aa: CASSQDRGQPQHF; CDR3nt: TGTGCCAGCAGCCAAGACAGGGGGCAGCCCCAGCATTTT; d_gene: TRBD1; j_gene: TRBJ1-5; abundance: -; v_gene: TRBV3-1
CDR3aa: CASSLATGSSTEAFF; CDR3nt: TGCGCCAGCAGCTTGGCGACAGGGTCGAGCACTGAAGCTTTCTTT; d_gene: TRBD1; j_gene: TRBJ1-1; abundance: -; v_gene: TRBV5-1
CDR3aa: CASSRGLAGNTGELFF; CDR3nt: TGTGCCAGCAGTAGGGGACTAGCGGGGAACACCGGGGAGCTGTTTTTT; d_gene: TRBD2; j_gene: TRBJ2-2; abundance: -; v_gene: TRBV6-5
CDR3aa: CASSPQGGDTQYF; CDR3nt: TGCGCCAGCAGCCCTCAGGGTGGGGATACGCAGTATTTT; d_gene: -; j_gene: TRBJ2-3; abundance: many; v_gene: TRBV4-3
CDR3aa: CASSLPGQGVLEAFF; CDR3nt: TGCGCCAGCAGCTTACCGGGACAGGGGGTTCTTGAAGCTTTCTTT; d_gene: TRBD1; j_gene: TRBJ1-1; abundance: -; v_gene: TRBV5-1
CDR3aa: CASSQGKPGLATPYMNDTQYF; CDR3nt: TGCGCCAGCAGCCAAGGAAAACCGGGACTAGCGACCCCATACATGAATGATACGCAGTATTTT; d_gene: TRBD2; j_gene: TRBJ2-3; abundance: medium-sized; v_gene: TRBV4-1